Shown below are 24 T cell receptor beta chains from a single sample sequenced in a study of regulatory T cells in long-lasting Graves disease. Time point of the sample: persistent/refractory GD, antithyroid drugs over 5 years with positive TRAb. Researchers made the TCR library from RNA that was extracted from PBMCs. In building TCR beta libraries, iRepertoire HTBI primers were used together with Arm-PCR of CDR3 regions. TCRdb reprocessed the multiplex PCR reads with MiXCR, giving one entry per CDR3 protein. The table has 350,000 to 500,000 distinct CDR3 sequences, 21% seen once; the top ten hold roughly an eighth. Specimen: peripheral blood mononuclear cells (PBMCs), collected when the disease was refractory, from a patient treated with antithyroid drugs. These receptors were taken from a female donor with Graves disease.

This clonotype was detected only a few times. V and J are TRBV19 and TRBJ2-7; 9 bases map to TRBD1. With V trimmed by 5 bases and J by 0 bases, 11 bases remained unmatched. Germline CDR1 and CDR2: LNHDA and SQIVND (reference sequence). The CDR3 sequence is 17 residues long. The CDR3 loop reads CASSPVGDRVISYEQYF. The DNA of the CDR3 is TGTGCCAGTAGTCCAGTGGGGGACAGGGTCATCTCCTACGAGCAGTACTTC.

V usage is TRBV7-9 and J usage is TRBJ2-1; D possibly corresponds to TRBD2 (6 bases). Germline CDR1 SEHNR, CDR2 FQNEAQ (reference sequence). This CDR3 has 12 amino acids. Deletions cut 3 bases from V and 10 bases from J, with 10 bases between. CDR3 in DNA: TGTGCCAGCAGCTTGCGGGGCATCGAGCAGTTCTTC. It is translated as CASSLRGIEQFF.

This clonotype was detected many times. The chain couples TRBV6-9 to TRBJ1-4, with 9 bases lining up with TRBD1. The CDR3 covers 16 residues. Germline V gene lookup returns CDR1 MNHGY and CDR2 SVAAGI. The junction had 10 bases not matched to a gene; V was cut back by 3 bases and J by 8 bases. This CDR3 reads CASSYSKGTGYEKLFF. As DNA, the CDR3 is TGTGCCAGCAGTTACTCGAAGGGGACAGGGTACGAAAAACTGTTTTTT.

The chain couples TRBV9 to TRBJ2-5; no clear D gene. The CDR3 loop spans 12 amino acids. The V and J ends lost 2 bases and 7 bases respectively, with 9 bases between them. Germline CDR1 is SGDLS and CDR2 is YYNGEE. The CDR3 region has the DNA TGTGCCAGCAGCGTTGGTTTAGGGACCCAGTACTTC. The encoded protein is CASSVGLGTQYF.

This clonotype was detected many times. The chain uses TRBV10-1 and TRBJ1-6, with no clear D. CDR1 and CDR2 from the germline V gene are WNHNN and SYGVQD (reference sequence). The CDR3 is 13 residues long. The V gene lost 8 bases and the J gene lost 5 bases, with 10 bases spanning the gap. The CDR3 here is CASRATDNSPLHF. CDR3 nucleotides: TGCGCCAGCCGGGCGACCGATAATTCACCCCTCCACTTT.

For the CDR3, the DNA is TGTGCCAGCAGCTCCAGGGACACAGATACGCAGTATTTT. Translated, it gives CASSSRDTDTQYF. The chain uses TRBV7-6 and TRBJ2-3; possibly TRBD1 for D (5 bases). This CDR3 is built from 13 residues. Germline CDR1 reads SGHVS; CDR2 reads FNYEAQ. Trimming left V 4 bases short and J 2 bases short, with 7 bases between. The variable domain in full, completed from reference TRBV7-6 and TRBJ2-3, reads GAGVSQSPRYKVTKRGQDVALRCDPISGHVSLYWYRQALGQGPEFLTYFNYEAQQDKSGLPNDRFSAERPEGSISTLTIQRTEQRDSAMYRCASSSRDTDTQYFGPGTRLTVL.

This clonotype was recorded at least ten times. The V call is TRBV27, the J call TRBJ1-1; no definite D call. V shed 3 bases and J shed 1 base, with 9 bases lying between them. CDR3 length equals 14 residues. Looked up from germline, CDR1 is MNHEY and CDR2 is SMNVEV (reference sequence). The CDR3, as DNA: TGTGCCAGCAGTTTTGTAGCTGGGAACACTGAAGCTTTCTTT. Translation gives CASSFVAGNTEAFF.

The sample holds many counts of this clonotype. The chain has TRBV28 and TRBJ2-6, with D perhaps TRBD2 (7 bases). V lost 4 bases and J 4 bases, leaving 14 bases between the germline ends. From germline, CDR1 is MDHEN and CDR2 SYDVKM. The CDR3 loop spans 16 amino acids. In nucleotides, the CDR3 is TGTGCCAGCAGTTCCCGGGGGGCGAGAGGGGCCAACGTCCTGACTTTC. It translates to CASSSRGARGANVLTF.

This clonotype was seen at least ten times. The rearrangement joins TRBV18 to TRBJ1-4; D gene unclear. Trimming took 3 bases from V and 6 from J, leaving 14 bases between them. This CDR3 contains 15 residues. CDR1 is KGHSH, CDR2 LQKENI, per germline. The CDR3 loop reads CASSPDGSAYEKLFF. In DNA form, the CDR3 reads TGTGCCAGCTCACCCGACGGGAGCGCTTATGAAAAACTGTTTTTT.

The rearrangement links TRBV15 to TRBJ2-7, with 8 bases that match TRBD2. Germline V gives CDR1 LNHNV, CDR2 YYDKDF (reference sequence). The ends lost 0 bases at V and 0 bases at J; junction bases unmatched: 10. This CDR3 spans 18 amino acids. CDR3 protein: CATSREASGSPSSYEQYF. CDR3 nucleotide sequence: TGTGCCACCAGCAGAGAAGCTAGCGGGTCTCCTAGCTCCTACGAGCAGTACTTC.

V gene TRBV3-1 combines with J gene TRBJ1-6, with 10 bases lining up with TRBD1. The germline gives CDR1 LGHDT, CDR2 YNNKEL (reference sequence). V was pared by 4 bases and J by 8 bases, with 2 bases of the junction left unmatched. The CDR3 spans 14 residues. The CDR3 sequence is CASSRDRGYSPLHF. The CDR3 region has the DNA TGTGCCAGCAGCCGGGACAGGGGTTATTCACCCCTCCACTTT.

This clonotype was observed at least ten times. The V and J genes are TRBV7-2 and TRBJ1-4; D perhaps matches TRBD1 (5 bases). V shed 5 bases and J shed 6 bases, with 16 bases lying between them. This CDR3 is built from 15 residues. Germline loops: CDR1 SGHTA, CDR2 FQGNSA. Written as DNA, the CDR3 is TGTGCCAGCAGCCGCCGTGGCGGGGGTGATGAAAAACTGTTTTTT. Its protein product is CASSRRGGGDEKLFF.

The sample holds a few counts of this clonotype. This chain connects TRBV20-1 to TRBJ2-5, with D uncertain. Trimming took 0 bases from V and 5 from J, leaving 10 bases between them. CDR3 size: 13 residues. The germline V gene encodes CDR1 DFQATT and CDR2 SNEGSKA (reference sequence). The CDR3 spells CSARDPHGETQYF. Here the CDR3 DNA reads TGCAGTGCTAGAGATCCCCACGGGGAGACCCAGTACTTC.

This sequence joins TRBV7-9 and TRBJ1-2; unclear D gene. Germline CDR1 reads SEHNR; CDR2 reads FQNEAQ (reference sequence). The CDR3 totals 14 residues. V lost 1 base and J lost 4, with 10 bases in between. The CDR3 protein is CASSLESRPYGYTF. The CDR3 DNA reads TGTGCCAGCAGCTTAGAATCCAGGCCCTATGGCTACACCTTC.

The gene calls are TRBV7-9 and TRBJ1-5; 9 bases fit TRBD1. V dropped 5 bases and J dropped 1; count of bases not matched to a gene: 15. Looked up from germline, CDR1 is SEHNR and CDR2 is FQNEAQ (reference sequence). The CDR3 is 19 amino acids. CDR3 sequence: CASSTRLAGTGISNQPQHF. CDR3 in DNA: TGTGCCAGCAGCACGCGGCTAGCGGGGACAGGGATAAGCAATCAGCCCCAGCATTTT. The full variable domain, rest sourced from reference TRBV7-9 and TRBJ1-5, is DTGVSQNPRHKITKRGQNVTFRCDPISEHNRLYWYRQTLGQGPEFLTYFQNEAQLEKSRLLSDRFSAERPKGSFSTLEIQRTEQGDSAMYLCASSTRLAGTGISNQPQHFGDGTRLSIL.

The gene calls are TRBV7-9 and TRBJ2-7; TRBD2 agrees at 10 bases. From germline, CDR1 is SEHNR and CDR2 FQNEAQ (reference sequence). V was pared by 6 bases and J by 3 bases, with 20 bases of the junction left unmatched. The CDR3 covers 19 residues. CDR3 in amino acids: CASSQSGGLAGVEGYEQYF. For the CDR3, the DNA is TGTGCCAGCAGTCAGTCGGGGGGGCTAGCGGGAGTAGAAGGCTACGAGCAGTACTTC.

This clonotype has at least ten counts. The CDR3 here is CASSPGGVMGSPLHF. The CDR3 nucleotides are TGTGCCAGCAGCCCCGGGGGGGTAATGGGTTCACCCCTCCACTTT. The V gene is TRBV28, the J gene TRBJ1-6; a weak D match, TRBD1 (5 bases). Germline loops: CDR1 MDHEN, CDR2 SYDVKM. With 6 bases removed from V and 9 bases from J, the gap between germline ends came to 18 bases. This CDR3 is 15 amino acids long.

The V and J genes are TRBV18 and TRBJ2-7, with 13 bases that match TRBD2. The CDR3 is 15 residues long. Germline CDR1 is KGHSH and CDR2 is LQKENI. The junction had 0 bases not matched to a gene; V was cut back by 3 bases and J by 1 base. CDR3 DNA: TGTGCCAGCTCACCGACTAGCGGGAGGTCCTACGAGCAGTACTTC. Translation: CASSPTSGRSYEQYF.

V gene TRBV7-9 combines with J gene TRBJ1-2; D not certain. This CDR3 region has 12 residues. The germline V gene has CDR1 SEHNR and CDR2 FQNEAQ (reference sequence). V was shortened by 1 base and J by 7 bases, with 7 bases between the two germline ends. The CDR3: CASSLGLLGYTF. The CDR3 region has the DNA TGTGCCAGCAGCTTAGGTCTGCTTGGCTACACCTTC.

This clonotype occurred many times. V gene TRBV7-8 combines with J gene TRBJ2-5, with D unclear. The CDR3 has 13 amino acids. V shed 6 bases and J shed 1 base, with 9 bases lying between them. The germline V gene encodes CDR1 SGHVS and CDR2 FQNEAQ. For the CDR3, the DNA is TGTGCCAGCAGGGACCCCACCCAAGAGACCCAGTACTTC. Its translation: CASRDPTQETQYF. Complete variable domain (other parts from reference TRBV7-8 and TRBJ2-5): GAGVSQSPRYKVAKRGQDVALRCDPISGHVSLFWYQQALGQGPEFLTYFQNEAQLDKSGLPSDRFFAERPEGSVSTLKIQRTQQEDSAVYLCASRDPTQETQYFGPGTRLLVL.

The V call is TRBV20-1, the J call TRBJ2-2; no clear D gene. In germline, CDR1 is DFQATT, CDR2 SNEGSKA (reference sequence). CDR3 length equals 13 residues. Trimming shortened V by 2 bases and J by 2 bases, and 6 bases separated the two germline ends. This chain's CDR3 is CSARRRNTGELFF. In DNA, the CDR3 is TGCAGTGCTAGACGAAGAAACACCGGGGAGCTGTTTTTT.

The chain carries TRBV5-1 and TRBJ1-2; no definite D call. The CDR3 loop spans 15 amino acids. The germline gives CDR1 SGHRS, CDR2 YFSETQ. V was trimmed by 0 bases and J by 0 bases, leaving 9 bases between them. CDR3 coding DNA: TGCGCCAGCAGCTTGGATTTAGCCTCTAACTATGGCTACACCTTC. Residues: CASSLDLASNYGYTF.

The chain joins TRBV7-9 to TRBJ2-2; 7 bases are shared with TRBD2. Germline V gene lookup returns CDR1 SEHNR and CDR2 FQNEAQ (reference sequence). Trimming at V came to 2 bases and at J to 4 bases, leaving 4 bases not matched to a gene. The length of the CDR3 is 15 residues. Here the CDR3 DNA reads TGTGCCAGCAGCTTAACGGGAGGTCCCACCGGGGAGCTGTTTTTT. It yields the protein CASSLTGGPTGELFF.

This clonotype was counted ten times or more. The chain links TRBV7-9 to TRBJ1-2; TRBD1 aligns across 11 bases. CDR1 is SEHNR and CDR2 is FQNEAQ in the germline V gene (reference sequence). V shed 0 bases, J shed 5 bases, and the junction held 11 bases outside the gene matches. The CDR3 has 18 amino acids. The CDR3 DNA is TGTGCCAGCAGCTTAGCCAGAAGAGGGACAGGGGGTCGATATGGCTACACCTTC. Amino acids: CASSLARRGTGGRYGYTF.